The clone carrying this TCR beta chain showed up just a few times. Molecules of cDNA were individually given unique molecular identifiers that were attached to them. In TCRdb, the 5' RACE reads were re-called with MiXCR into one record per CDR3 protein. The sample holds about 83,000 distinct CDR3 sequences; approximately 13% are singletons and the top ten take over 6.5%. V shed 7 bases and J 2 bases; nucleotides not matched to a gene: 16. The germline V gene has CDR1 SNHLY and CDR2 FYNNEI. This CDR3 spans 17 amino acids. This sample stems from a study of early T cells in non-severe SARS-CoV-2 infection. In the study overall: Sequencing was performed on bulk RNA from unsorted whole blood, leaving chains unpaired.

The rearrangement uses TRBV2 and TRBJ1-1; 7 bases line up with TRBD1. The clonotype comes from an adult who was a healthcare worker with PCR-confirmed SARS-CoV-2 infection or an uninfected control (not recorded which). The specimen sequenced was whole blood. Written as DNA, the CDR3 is TGTGCCAGCACCCCCCGCCTCCTCAGGGGGGCAAACACTGAAGCTTTCTTT. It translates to CASTPRLLRGANTEAFF.